This T cell receptor beta chain was obtained from a study of Ad26.COV2.S vaccination and SARS-CoV-2 variants. For the study at large: Ad26.COV2.S shots went into the muscle once or twice, 56 days apart.

Stated treatment: about 20 received Ad26.COV2.S at low or high dose, single or two shots; about five received placebo; per-sample allocation not given. Sampling was done on day 63 after the first vaccine or placebo injection. Sequenced by immunoSEQ multiplex PCR; TCRdb stores in-frame clones only, minus some. The sample includes 350,000 to 550,000 clones, roughly nine tenths seen only once; the top ten take approximately 2.5%. This CDR3 has 12 amino acids. V gave up 2 bases and J gave up 8 bases, with 7 bases separating them. Sequences were derived from peripheral blood, sampled in a trial of Ad26.COV2.S vaccine versus placebo. This receptor was obtained from a person between 18 and 59 years old who received the Ad26.COV2.S COVID-19 vaccine or a placebo. This chain uses TRBV12-3 or TRBV12-4 with TRBJ1-5; D unresolved. The CDR3 protein is CASSLQREPQHF. The CDR3 DNA reads TGTGCCAGCAGTTTACAAAGGGAGCCCCAGCATTTT.